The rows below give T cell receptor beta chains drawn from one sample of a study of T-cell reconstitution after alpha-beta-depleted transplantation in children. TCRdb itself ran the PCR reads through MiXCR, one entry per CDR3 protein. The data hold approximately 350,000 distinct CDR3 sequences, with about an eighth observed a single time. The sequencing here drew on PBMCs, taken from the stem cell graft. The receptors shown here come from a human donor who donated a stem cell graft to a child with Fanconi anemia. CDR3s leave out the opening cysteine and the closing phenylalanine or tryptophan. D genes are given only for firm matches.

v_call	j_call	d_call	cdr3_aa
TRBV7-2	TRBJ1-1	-	ASSLSRLNTEAF
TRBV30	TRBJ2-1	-	AWTRGKSSYNEQF
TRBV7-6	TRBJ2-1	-	ASSLGSGGNEQF
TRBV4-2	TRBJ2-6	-	ASSQAIQGLNVLT
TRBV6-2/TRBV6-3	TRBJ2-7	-	ASSYSLSLRSQNYEQY
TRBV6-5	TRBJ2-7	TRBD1	ASSYGGTGSSYEQY
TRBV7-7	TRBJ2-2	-	ASSPAPGSNTGELF
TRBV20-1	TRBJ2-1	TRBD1	SAPGQGDEQF
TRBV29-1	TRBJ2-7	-	SVGVVSYEQY
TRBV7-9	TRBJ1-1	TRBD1	ASSSGTGVHTEAF
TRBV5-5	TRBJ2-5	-	ASSFGSGDGETQY
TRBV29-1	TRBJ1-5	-	SVADGGNQPQH
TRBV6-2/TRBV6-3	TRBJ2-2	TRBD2	ASSSPGLARTGELF
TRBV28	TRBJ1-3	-	ASSRRRNSGNTIY
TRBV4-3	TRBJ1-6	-	ASSQVVGVGSPLH
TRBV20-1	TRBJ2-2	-	SARDRARGFSGELF
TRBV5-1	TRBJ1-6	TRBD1	ASSIQGGSSPLH
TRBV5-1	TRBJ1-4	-	ASTPQGLEEKLF
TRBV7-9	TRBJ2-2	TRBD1	ASSFWDRPTGELF
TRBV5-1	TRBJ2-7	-	ASREGGTSEQY
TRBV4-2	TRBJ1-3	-	ASSQVGSWKKGNTIY
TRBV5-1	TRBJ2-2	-	ASSQTGSAGELF
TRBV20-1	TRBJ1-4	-	SARERVNEKLF
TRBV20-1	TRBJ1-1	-	SAAGGGEAF
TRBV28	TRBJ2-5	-	ASSPRTGRGQETQY
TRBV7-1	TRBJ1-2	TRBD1	ASSSSIGQGTINYGYT
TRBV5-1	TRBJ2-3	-	ASSFSQGGTDTQY
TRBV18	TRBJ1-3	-	ASSPGGGVSGNTIY
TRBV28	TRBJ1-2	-	ATRPTMAIYS
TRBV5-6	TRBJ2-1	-	ASSGERVPYNEQF
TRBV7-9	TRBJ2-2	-	ASSSGALTGELF
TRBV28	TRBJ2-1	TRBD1	ASTDRPGQGNEQF
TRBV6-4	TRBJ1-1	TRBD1	ASSRGQGREAF
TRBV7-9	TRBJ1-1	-	ASSLVSQNTEAF
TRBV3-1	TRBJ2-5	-	ASSQTGGMETQY
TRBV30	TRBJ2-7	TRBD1	AWSADRGPFEQY
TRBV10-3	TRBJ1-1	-	AIKGGHGEDTEAF
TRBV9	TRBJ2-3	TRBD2	ASSPTGTSGGSEDTQY
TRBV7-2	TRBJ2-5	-	ASSPRGGTQY
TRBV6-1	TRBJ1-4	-	ASSTQGGVNEKLF
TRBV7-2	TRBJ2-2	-	ASSGGSSSPRELF
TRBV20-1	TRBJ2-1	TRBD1	SARDQGQGARGEQF
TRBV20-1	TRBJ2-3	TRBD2	SARDAGGYTDTQY